This record covers a single T cell receptor (beta chain). Profiling relied on immunoSEQ multiplex PCR, and the TCRdb table lists in-frame clones only, not all of them. The sample carries some 150,000 clones, 70% to 90% recorded once. The data belong to a study of blood T cell repertoires in COVID-19. CDR3 length: 15 residues. The trim removed 2 bases at V and 7 bases at J, leaving 5 bases unmatched. Looked up from germline, CDR1 is MNHEY and CDR2 is SVGEGT. This rearrangement joins TRBV6-2 or TRBV6-3 to TRBJ2-1; 10 bases line up with TRBD2. This receptor was identified in a middle-aged man who had recovered from COVID-19. The sample was peripheral blood. CDR3 sequence (DNA): TGTGCCAGCAGTTACCAAGGACTAGCGGTAAATGAGCAGTTCTTC. It is translated as CASSYQGLAVNEQFF.